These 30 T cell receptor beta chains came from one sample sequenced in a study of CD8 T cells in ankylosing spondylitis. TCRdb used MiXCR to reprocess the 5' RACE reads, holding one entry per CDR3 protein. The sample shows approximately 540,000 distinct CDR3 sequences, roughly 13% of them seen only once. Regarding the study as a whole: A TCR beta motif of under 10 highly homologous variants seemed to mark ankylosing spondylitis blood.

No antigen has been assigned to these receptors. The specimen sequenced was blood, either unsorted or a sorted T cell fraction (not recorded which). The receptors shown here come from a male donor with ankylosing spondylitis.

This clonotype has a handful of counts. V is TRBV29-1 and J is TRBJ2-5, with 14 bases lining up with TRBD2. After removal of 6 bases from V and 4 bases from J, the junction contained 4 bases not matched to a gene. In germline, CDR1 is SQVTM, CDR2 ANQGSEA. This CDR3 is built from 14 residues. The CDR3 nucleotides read TGCAGCGTAGATGGGACTAGCGGGAGAGAGACCCAGTACTTC. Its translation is CSVDGTSGRETQYF.

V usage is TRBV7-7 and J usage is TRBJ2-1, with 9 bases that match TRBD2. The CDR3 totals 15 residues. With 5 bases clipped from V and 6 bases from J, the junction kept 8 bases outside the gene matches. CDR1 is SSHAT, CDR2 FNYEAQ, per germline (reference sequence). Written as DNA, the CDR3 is TGTGCCAGCAGCACCTCTAGCGGGGTAGCCAATGAGCAGTTCTTC. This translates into CASSTSSGVANEQFF.

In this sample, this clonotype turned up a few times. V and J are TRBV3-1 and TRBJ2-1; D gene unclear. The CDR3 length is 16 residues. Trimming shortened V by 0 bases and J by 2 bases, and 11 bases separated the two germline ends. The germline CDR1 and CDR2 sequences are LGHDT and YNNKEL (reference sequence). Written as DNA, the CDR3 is TGTGCCAGCAGCCAAGATTACAGTCACCCCTACAATGAGCAGTTCTTC. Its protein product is CASSQDYSHPYNEQFF.

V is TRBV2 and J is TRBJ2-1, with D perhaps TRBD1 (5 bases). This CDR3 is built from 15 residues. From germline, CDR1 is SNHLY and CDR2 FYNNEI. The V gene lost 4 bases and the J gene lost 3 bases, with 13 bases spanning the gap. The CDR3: CASSVGPDFYNEQFF. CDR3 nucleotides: TGTGCCAGCAGTGTGGGGCCCGACTTCTACAATGAGCAGTTCTTC.

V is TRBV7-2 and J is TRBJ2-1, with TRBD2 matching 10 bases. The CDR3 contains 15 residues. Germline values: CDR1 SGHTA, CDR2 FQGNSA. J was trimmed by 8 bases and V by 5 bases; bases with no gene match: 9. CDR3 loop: CASSLQREGRHEQFF. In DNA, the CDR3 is TGTGCCAGCAGCCTACAGCGGGAGGGCCGACATGAGCAGTTCTTC.

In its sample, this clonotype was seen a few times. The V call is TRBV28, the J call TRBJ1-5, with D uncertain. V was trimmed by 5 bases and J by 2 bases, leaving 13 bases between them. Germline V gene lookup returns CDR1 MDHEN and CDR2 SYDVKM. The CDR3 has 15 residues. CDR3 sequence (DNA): TGTGCCAGCAGTCCCCCGGACGGAGGCAATCAGCCCCAGCATTTT. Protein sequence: CASSPPDGGNQPQHF.

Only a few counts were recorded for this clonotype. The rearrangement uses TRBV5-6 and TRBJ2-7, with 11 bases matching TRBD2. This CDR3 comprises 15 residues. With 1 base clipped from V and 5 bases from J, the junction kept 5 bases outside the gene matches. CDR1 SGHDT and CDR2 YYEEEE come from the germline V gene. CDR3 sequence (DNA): TGTGCCAGCAGCTTGACTAGCGGGAGTCCCAACGAGCAGTACTTC. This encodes CASSLTSGSPNEQYF.

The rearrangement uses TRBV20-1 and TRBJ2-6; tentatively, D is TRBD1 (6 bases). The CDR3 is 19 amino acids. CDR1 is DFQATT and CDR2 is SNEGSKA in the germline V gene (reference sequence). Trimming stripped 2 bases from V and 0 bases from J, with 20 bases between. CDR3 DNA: TGCAGTGCTAGAAAGGATACAACAGGGATCCGCTCTGGGGCCAACGTCCTGACTTTC. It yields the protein CSARKDTTGIRSGANVLTF.

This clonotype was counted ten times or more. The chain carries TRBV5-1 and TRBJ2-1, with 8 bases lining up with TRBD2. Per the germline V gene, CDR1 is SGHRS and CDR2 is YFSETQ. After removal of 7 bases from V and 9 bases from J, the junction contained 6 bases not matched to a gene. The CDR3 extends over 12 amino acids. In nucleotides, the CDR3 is TGCGCCAGCGCCGGGACTAGTAGTGAGCAGTTCTTC. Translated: CASAGTSSEQFF. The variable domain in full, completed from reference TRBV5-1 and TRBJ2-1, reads KAGVTQTPRYLIKTRGQQVTLSCSPISGHRSVSWYQQTPGQGLQFLFEYFSETQRNKGNFPGRFSGRQFSNSRSEMNVSTLELGDSALYLCASAGTSSEQFFGPGTRLTVL.

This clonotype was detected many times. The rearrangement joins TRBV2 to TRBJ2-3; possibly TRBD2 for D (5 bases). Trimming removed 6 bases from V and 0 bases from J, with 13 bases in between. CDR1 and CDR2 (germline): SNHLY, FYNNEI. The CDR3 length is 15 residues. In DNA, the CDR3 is TGTGCCAGCAGAAATTCCGGAGGAAGCACAGATACGCAGTATTTT. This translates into CASRNSGGSTDTQYF. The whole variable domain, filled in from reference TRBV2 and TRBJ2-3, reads EPEVTQTPSHQVTQMGQEVILRCVPISNHLYFYWYRQILGQKVEFLVSFYNNEISEKSEIFDDQFSVERPDGSNFTLKIRSTKLEDSAMYFCASRNSGGSTDTQYFGPGTRLTVL.

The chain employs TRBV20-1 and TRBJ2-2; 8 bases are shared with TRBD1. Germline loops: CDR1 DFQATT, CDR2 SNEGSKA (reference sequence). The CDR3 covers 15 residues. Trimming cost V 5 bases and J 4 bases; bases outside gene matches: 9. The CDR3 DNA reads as TGCAGTGCTTTTCAGGGGGCGGGAAGCACCGGGGAGCTGTTTTTT. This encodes CSAFQGAGSTGELFF.

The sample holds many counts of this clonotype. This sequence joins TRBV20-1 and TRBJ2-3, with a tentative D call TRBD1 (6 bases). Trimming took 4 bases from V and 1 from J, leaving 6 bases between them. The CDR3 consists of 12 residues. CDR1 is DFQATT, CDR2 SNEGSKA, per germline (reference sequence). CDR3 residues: CSATGGTDTQYF. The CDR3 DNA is TGCAGTGCTACAGGGGGCACAGATACGCAGTATTTT.

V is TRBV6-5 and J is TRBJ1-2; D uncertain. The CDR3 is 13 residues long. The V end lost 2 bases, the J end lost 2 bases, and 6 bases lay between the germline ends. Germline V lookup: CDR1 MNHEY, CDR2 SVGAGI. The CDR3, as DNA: TGTGCCAGCAGTTACGGGAAGAACTATGGCTACACCTTC. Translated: CASSYGKNYGYTF.

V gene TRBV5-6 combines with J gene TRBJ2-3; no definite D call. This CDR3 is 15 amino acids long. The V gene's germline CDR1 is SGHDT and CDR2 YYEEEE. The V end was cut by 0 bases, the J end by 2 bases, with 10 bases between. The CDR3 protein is CASSLAVGPTDTQYF. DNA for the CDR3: TGTGCCAGCAGCTTGGCCGTGGGCCCCACAGATACGCAGTATTTT.

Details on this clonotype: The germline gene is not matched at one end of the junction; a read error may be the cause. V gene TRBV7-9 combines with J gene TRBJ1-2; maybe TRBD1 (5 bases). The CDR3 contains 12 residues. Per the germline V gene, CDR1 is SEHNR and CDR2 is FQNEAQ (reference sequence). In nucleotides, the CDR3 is TGTGCCAGCAGCTCCTCCAAGGGGAGGGCCCACTTC. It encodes CASSSSKGRAHF.

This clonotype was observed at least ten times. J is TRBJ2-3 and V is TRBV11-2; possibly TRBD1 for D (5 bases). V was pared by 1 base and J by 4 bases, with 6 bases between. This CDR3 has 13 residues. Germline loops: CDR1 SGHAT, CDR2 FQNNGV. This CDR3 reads CASSLGTPDTQYF. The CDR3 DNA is TGTGCCAGCAGCTTAGGGACACCAGATACGCAGTATTTT.

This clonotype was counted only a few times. CDR3 in amino acids: CASSYIQGNTGELFF. DNA for the CDR3: TGTGCCAGCAGTTACATCCAGGGGAACACCGGGGAGCTGTTTTTT. The J gene is TRBJ2-2, the V gene TRBV6-2 or TRBV6-3, with a tentative D call TRBD1 (5 bases). Trimming took 2 bases from V and 1 from J, leaving 8 bases between them. Germline CDR1 MNHEY, CDR2 SVGEGT. CDR3 size: 15 residues.

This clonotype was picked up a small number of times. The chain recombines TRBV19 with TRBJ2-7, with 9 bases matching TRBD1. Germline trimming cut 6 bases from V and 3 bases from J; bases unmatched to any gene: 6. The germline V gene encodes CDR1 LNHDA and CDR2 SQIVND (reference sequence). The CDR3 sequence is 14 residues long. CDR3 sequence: CASSNRGRFYEQYF. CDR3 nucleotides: TGTGCCAGTAGCAACAGGGGGCGCTTCTACGAGCAGTACTTC.

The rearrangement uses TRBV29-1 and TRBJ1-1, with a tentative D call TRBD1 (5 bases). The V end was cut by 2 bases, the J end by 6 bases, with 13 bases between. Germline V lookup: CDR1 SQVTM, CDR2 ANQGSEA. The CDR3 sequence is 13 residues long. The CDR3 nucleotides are TGCAGCGTTGAAAGGTCAGGGACCCCTGAAGCTTTCTTT. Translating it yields CSVERSGTPEAFF.

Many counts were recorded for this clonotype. CDR3 residues: CSVLAGEETQYF. DNA for the CDR3: TGCAGCGTTCTAGCGGGAGAAGAGACCCAGTACTTC. The gene calls are TRBV29-1 and TRBJ2-5, with 10 positions matching TRBD2. The CDR3 covers 12 residues. Per the germline V gene, CDR1 is SQVTM and CDR2 is ANQGSEA. V was pared by 5 bases and J by 3 bases, with 0 bases of the junction left unmatched.

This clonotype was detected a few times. The CDR3, as DNA: TGTGCCATCAGTGTAGGCAGCCCCTCTGGAAACACCATATATTTT. The encoded protein is CAISVGSPSGNTIYF. V is TRBV10-3 and J is TRBJ1-3; D not certain. The V end lost 4 bases, the J end lost 0 bases, and 10 bases lay between the germline ends. Germline V CDR1 and CDR2: ENHRY, SYGVKD. This CDR3 is 15 amino acids long.

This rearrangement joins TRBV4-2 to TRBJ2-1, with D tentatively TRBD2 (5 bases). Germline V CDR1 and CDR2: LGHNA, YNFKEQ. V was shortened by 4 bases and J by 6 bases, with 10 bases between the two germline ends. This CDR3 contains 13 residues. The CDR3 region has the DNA TGTGCCAGCAGCCGGCGAGAGGGCAATGAGCAGTTCTTC. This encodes CASSRREGNEQFF.

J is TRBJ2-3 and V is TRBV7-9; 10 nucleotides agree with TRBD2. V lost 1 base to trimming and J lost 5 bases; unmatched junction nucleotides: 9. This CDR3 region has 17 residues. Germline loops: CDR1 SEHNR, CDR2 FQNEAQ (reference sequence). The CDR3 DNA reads TGTGCCAGCAGCTTAGTTGTATCTAGCGGGAGAGGAGATACGCAGTATTTT. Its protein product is CASSLVVSSGRGDTQYF.

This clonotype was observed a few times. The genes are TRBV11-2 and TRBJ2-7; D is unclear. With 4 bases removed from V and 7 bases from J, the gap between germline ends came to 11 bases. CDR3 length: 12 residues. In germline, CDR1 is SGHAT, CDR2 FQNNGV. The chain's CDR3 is CASSSASGEQYF. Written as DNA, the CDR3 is TGTGCCAGCAGCTCGGCCTCTGGGGAGCAGTACTTC.

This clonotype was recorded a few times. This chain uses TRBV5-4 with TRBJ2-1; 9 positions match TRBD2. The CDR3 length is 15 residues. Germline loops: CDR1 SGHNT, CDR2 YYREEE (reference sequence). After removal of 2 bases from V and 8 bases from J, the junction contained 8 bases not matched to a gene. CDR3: CASSFSGLARYEQFF. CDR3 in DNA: TGTGCCAGCAGCTTCTCAGGACTAGCGCGGTATGAGCAGTTCTTC. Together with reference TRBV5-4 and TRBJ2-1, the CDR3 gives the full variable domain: ETGVTQSPTHLIKTRGQQVTLRCSSQSGHNTVSWYQQALGQGPQFIFQYYREEENGRGNFPPRFSGLQFPNYSSELNVNALELDDSALYLCASSFSGLARYEQFFGPGTRLTVL.

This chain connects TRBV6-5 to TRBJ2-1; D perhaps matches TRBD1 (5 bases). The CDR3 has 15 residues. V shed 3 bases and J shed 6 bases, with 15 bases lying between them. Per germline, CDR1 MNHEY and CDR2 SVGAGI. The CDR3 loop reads CASSYSQGSPNEQFF. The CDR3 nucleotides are TGTGCCAGCAGTTATAGTCAGGGTTCCCCCAATGAGCAGTTCTTC.

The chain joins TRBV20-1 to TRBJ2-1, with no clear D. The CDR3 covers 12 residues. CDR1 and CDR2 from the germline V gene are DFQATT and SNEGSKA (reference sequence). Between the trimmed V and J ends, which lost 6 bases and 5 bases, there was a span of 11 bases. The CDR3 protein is CSAWRRDNEQFF. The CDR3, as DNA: TGCAGTGCGTGGCGTCGGGACAATGAGCAGTTCTTC.

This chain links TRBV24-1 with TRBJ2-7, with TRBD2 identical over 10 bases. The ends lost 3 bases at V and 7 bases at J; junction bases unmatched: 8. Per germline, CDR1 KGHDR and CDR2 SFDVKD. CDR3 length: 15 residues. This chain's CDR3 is CATSDRLAGEEEQYF. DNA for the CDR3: TGTGCCACCAGTGATCGTCTAGCGGGAGAAGAAGAGCAGTACTTC.

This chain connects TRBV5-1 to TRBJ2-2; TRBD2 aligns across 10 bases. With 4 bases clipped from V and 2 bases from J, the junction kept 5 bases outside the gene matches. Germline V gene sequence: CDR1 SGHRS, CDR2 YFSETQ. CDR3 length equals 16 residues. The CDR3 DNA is TGCGCCAGCAGCGCGAGGACTAGCGGTAACACCGGGGAGCTGTTTTTT. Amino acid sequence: CASSARTSGNTGELFF.

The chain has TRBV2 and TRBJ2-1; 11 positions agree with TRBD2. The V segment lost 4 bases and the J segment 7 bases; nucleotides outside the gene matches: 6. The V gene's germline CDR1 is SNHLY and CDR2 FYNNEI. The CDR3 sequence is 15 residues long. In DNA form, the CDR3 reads TGTGCCAGCAGTGTTCGGCTAGCGGGAGGAAATGAGCAGTTCTTC. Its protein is CASSVRLAGGNEQFF.